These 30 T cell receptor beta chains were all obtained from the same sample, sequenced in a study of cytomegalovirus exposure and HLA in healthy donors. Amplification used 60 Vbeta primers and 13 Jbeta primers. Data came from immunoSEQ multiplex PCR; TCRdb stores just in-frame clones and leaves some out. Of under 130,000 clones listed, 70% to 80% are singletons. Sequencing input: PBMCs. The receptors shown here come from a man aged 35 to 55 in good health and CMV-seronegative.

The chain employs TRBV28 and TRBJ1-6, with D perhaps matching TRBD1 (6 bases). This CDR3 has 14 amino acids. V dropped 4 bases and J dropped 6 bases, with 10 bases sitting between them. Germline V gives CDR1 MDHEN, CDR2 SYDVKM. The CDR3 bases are TGTGCCAGCAGTTCAACAGGGACTAATTCACCCCTCCACTTT. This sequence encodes CASSSTGTNSPLHF.

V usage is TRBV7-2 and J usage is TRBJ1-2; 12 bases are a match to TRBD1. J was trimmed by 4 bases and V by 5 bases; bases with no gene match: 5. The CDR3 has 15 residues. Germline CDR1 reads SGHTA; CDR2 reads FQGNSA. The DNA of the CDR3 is TGTGCCAGCAGCAGGGACAGGGGGCCTAGCTATGGCTACACCTTC. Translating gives CASSRDRGPSYGYTF.

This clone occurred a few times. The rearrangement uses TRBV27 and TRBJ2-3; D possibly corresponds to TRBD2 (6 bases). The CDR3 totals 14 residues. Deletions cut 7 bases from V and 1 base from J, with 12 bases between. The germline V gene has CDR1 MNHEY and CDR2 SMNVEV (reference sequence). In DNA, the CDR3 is TGTGCCAGCACCATTCGCGGGGGCACAGATACGCAGTATTTT. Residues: CASTIRGGTDTQYF.

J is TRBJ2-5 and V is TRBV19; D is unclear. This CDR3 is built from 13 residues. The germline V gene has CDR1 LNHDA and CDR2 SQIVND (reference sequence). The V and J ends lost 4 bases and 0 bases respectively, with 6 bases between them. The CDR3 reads CASSNSYQETQYF. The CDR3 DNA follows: TGTGCCAGTAGTAATAGTTACCAAGAGACCCAGTACTTC.

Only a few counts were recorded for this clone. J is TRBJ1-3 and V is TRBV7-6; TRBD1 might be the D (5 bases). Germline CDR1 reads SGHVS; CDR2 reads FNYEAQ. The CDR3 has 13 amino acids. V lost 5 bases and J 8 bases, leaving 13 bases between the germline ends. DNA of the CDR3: TGTGCCAGCAGCCCCGACCTAGGGGACACCATATATTTT. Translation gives CASSPDLGDTIYF.

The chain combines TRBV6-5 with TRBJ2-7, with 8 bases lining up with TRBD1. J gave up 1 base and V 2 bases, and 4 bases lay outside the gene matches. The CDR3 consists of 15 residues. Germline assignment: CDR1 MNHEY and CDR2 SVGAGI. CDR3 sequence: CASSYTRDRSYEQYF. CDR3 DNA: TGTGCCAGCAGTTACACCCGGGACAGGTCCTACGAGCAGTACTTC.

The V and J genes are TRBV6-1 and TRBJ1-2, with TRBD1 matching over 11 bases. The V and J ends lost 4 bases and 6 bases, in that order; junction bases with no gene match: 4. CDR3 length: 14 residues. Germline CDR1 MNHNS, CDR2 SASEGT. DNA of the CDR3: TGTGCCAGCAGTGCGGACAGGGGGCGCGATGGCTACACCTTC. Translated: CASSADRGRDGYTF.

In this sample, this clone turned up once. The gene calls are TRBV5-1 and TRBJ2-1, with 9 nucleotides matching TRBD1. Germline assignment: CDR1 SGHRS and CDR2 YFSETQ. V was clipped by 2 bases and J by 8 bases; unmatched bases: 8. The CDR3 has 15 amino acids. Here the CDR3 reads CASSFSGTGNDEQFF. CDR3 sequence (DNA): TGCGCCAGCAGCTTCTCGGGGACAGGGAACGATGAGCAGTTCTTC.

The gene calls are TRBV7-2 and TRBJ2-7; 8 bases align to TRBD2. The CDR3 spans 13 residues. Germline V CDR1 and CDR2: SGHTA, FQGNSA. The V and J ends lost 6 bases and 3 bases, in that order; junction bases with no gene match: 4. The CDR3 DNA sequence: TGTGCCAGCAGACTAGCGGCCCACTACGAGCAGTACTTC. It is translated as CASRLAAHYEQYF.

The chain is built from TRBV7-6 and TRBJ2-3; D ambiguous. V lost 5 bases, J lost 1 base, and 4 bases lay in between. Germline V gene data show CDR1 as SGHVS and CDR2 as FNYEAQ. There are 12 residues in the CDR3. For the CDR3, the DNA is TGTGCCAGCAGCCCCGGCACAGATACGCAGTATTTT. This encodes CASSPGTDTQYF.

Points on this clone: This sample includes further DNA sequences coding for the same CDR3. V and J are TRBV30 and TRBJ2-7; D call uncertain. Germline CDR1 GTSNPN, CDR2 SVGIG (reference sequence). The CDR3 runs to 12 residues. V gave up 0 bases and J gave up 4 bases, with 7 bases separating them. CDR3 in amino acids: CAWSVLGYEQYF. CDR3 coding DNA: TGTGCCTGGAGTGTACTTGGTTACGAGCAGTACTTC.

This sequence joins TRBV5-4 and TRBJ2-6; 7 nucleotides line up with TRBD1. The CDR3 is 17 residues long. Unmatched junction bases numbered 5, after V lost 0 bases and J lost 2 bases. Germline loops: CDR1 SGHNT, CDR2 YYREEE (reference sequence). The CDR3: CASSLVRGSTGANVLTF. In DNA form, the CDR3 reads TGTGCCAGCAGCTTGGTCAGGGGGAGTACTGGGGCCAACGTCCTGACTTTC.

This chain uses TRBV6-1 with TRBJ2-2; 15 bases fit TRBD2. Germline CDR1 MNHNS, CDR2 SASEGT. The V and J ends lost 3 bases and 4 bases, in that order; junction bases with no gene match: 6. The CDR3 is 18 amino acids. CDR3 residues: CASSEGLAGGMGTGELFF. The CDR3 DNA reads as TGTGCCAGCAGTGAGGGACTAGCGGGGGGTATGGGCACCGGGGAGCTGTTTTTT.

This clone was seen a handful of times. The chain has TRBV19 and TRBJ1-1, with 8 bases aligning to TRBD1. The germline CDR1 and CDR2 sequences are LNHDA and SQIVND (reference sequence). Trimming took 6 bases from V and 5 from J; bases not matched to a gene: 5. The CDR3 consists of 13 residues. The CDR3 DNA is TGTGCCAGTAGAAAACAGGGGGGGACTGAAGCTTTCTTT. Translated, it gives CASRKQGGTEAFF.

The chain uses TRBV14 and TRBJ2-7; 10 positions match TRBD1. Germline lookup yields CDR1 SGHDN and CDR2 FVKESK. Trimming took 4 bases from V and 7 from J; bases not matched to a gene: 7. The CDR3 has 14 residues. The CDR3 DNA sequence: TGTGCCAGCAGCCCGCAGGACAGGGGGAGGGAGCAGTACTTC. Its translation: CASSPQDRGREQYF. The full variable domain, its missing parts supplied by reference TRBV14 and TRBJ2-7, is EAGVTQFPSHSVIEKGQTVTLRCDPISGHDNLYWYRRVMGKEIKFLLHFVKESKQDESGMPNNRFLAERTGGTYSTLKVQPAELEDSGVYFCASSPQDRGREQYFGPGTRLTVT.

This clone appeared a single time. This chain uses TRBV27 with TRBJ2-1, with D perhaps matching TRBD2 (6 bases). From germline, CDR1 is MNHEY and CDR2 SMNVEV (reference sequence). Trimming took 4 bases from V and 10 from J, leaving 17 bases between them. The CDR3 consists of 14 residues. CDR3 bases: TGTGCCAGCAGTTCCTCAGGGACTTGGGTCGAGCAGTTCTTC. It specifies CASSSSGTWVEQFF.

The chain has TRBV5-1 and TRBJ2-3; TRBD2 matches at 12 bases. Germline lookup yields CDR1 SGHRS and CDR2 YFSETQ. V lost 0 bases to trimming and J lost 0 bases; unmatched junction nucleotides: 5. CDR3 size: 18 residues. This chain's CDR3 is CASSLGLAGGPSTDTQYF. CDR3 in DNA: TGCGCCAGCAGCTTGGGGCTAGCGGGAGGGCCCAGCACAGATACGCAGTATTTT.

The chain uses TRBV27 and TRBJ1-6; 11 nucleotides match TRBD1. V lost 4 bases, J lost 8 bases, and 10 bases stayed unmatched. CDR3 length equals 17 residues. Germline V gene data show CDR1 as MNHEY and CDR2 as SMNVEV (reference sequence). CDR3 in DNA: TGTGCCAGCAGTTGGGACAGGGGGAGCTCGCGTGATTCACCCCTCCACTTT. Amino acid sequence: CASSWDRGSSRDSPLHF.

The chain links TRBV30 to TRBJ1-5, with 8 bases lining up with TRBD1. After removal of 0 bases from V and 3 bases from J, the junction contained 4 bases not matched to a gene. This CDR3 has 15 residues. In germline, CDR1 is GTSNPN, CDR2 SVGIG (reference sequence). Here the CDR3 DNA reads TGTGCCTGGAGTGTACAGGGGGTCGTCAATCAGCCCCAGCATTTT. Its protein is CAWSVQGVVNQPQHF.

The CDR3 loop is CASSPSAAGTYNEQFF. The DNA for the CDR3 is TGTGCCAGCAGCCCTTCGGCCGCGGGGACTTACAATGAGCAGTTCTTC. The rearrangement links TRBV5-6 to TRBJ2-1; a weak D match, TRBD2 (6 bases). V was cut by 4 bases and J by 4 bases, with 18 bases left in between. The CDR3 runs to 16 residues. CDR1 and CDR2 (germline): SGHDT, YYEEEE.

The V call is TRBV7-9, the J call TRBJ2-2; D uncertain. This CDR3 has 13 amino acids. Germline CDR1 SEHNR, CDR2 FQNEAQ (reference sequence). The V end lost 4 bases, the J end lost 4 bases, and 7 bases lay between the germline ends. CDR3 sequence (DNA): TGTGCCAGCAGCTCGGTTGGCACCGGGGAGCTGTTTTTT. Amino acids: CASSSVGTGELFF. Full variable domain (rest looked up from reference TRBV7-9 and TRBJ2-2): DTGVSQNPRHKITKRGQNVTFRCDPISEHNRLYWYRQTLGQGPEFLTYFQNEAQLEKSRLLSDRFSAERPKGSFSTLEIQRTEQGDSAMYLCASSSVGTGELFFGEGSRLTVL.

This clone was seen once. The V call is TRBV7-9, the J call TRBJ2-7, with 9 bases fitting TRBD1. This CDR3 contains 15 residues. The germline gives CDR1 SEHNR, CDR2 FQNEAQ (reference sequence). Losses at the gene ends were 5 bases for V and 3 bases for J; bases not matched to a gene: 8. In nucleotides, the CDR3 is TGTGCCAGCAGCCCCGGGACAGGGAGCCGCTACGAGCAGTACTTC. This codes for CASSPGTGSRYEQYF.

The CDR3 loop is CASTIAGYGTGELFF. CDR3 coding DNA: TGTGCCAGTACCATCGCGGGGTACGGCACCGGGGAGCTGTTTTTT. The chain combines TRBV19 with TRBJ2-2; a weak D match, TRBD2 (6 bases). V lost 7 bases and J lost 4, with 16 bases in between. Germline-derived CDR1 and CDR2 are LNHDA and SQIVND (reference sequence). The CDR3 is made up of 15 amino acids. Drawing the rest from reference TRBV19 and TRBJ2-2, the complete variable domain is DGGITQSPKYLFRKEGQNVTLSCEQNLNHDAMYWYRQDPGQGLRLIYYSQIVNDFQKGDIAEGYSVSREKKESFPLTVTSAQKNPTAFYLCASTIAGYGTGELFFGEGSRLTVL.

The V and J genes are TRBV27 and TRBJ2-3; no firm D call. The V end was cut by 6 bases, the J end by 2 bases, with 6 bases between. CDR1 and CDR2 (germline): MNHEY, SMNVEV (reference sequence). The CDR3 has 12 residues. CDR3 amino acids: CASSGDTDTQYF. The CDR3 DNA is TGTGCCAGCAGCGGAGACACAGATACGCAGTATTTT.

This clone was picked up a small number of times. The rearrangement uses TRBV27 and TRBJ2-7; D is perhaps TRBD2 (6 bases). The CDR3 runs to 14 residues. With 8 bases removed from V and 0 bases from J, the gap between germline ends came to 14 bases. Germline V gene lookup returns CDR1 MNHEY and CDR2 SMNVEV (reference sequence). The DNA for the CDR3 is TGTGCCAGCCGCATGGCGGGGTTCTCCTACGAGCAGTACTTC. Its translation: CASRMAGFSYEQYF.

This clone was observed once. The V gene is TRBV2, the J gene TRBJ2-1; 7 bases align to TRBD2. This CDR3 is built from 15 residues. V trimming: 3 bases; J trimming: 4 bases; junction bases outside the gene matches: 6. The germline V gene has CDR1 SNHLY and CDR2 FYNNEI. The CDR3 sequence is CASSDLASGYNEQFF. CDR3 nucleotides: TGTGCCAGCAGTGATTTGGCTAGCGGTTACAATGAGCAGTTCTTC.

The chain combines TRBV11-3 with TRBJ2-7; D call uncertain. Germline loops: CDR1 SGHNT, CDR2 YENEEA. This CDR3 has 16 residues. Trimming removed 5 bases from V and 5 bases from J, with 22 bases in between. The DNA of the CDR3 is TGTGCCAGCAGCGCACGAAGAGGAGTAGGCCGCCACGAGCAGTACTTC. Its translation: CASSARRGVGRHEQYF.

The CDR3 region is CASRPAGAGTGELFF. CDR3 DNA: TGTGCCAGCAGGCCTGCAGGGGCGGGCACCGGGGAGCTGTTTTTT. The V and J genes are TRBV28 and TRBJ2-2, with D tentatively TRBD1 (6 bases). Germline CDR1 reads MDHEN; CDR2 reads SYDVKM. With 6 bases removed from V and 4 bases from J, the gap between germline ends came to 15 bases. There are 15 residues in the CDR3.

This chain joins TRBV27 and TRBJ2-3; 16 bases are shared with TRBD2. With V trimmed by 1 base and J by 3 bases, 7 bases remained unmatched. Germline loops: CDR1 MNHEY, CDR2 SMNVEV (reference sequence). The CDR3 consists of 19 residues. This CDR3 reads CASSLFTGTSGGATDTQYF. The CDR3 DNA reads TGTGCCAGCAGTTTATTTACCGGGACTAGCGGGGGGGCAACAGATACGCAGTATTTT.

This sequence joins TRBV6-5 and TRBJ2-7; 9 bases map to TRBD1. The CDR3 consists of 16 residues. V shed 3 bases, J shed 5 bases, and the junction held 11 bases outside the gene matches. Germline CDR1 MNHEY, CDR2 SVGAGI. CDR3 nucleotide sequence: TGTGCCAGCAGTTATCTACAGGGGGCGCGGATAAACGAGCAGTACTTC. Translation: CASSYLQGARINEQYF.